This T cell receptor beta chain was identified in a study of spatial heterogeneity in lung cancer. Of note for this clonotype: What it recognizes is unknown.

Time point specified: sample taken at primary tumor resection. Unsorted whole RNA of tumor, nontumor lung or frozen PBMC was sequenced. Germline V CDR1 and CDR2: SGHTA, FQGNSA. The CDR3 loop spans 13 amino acids. V lost 5 bases and J lost 4, with 8 bases in between. MiXCR, run by TCRdb on the 5' RACE reads, gives a single entry per CDR3 protein. The sample yields some 7,900 distinct CDR3 sequences, around 6.3% seen once. Study-wide points: Counts of ubiquitous and regional expanded TCRs tracked ubiquitous and regional nonsynonymous mutations, respectively. Expanded intratumoral alpha and beta TCR counts tracked tumor mutation counts.

The chain uses TRBV7-2 and TRBJ2-2; D remains ambiguous. Sequencing was performed on lung tumor tissue, taken at surgery. This TCR derives from a female donor with early-stage non-small cell lung cancer. The CDR3 nucleotides read TGTGCCAGCAGCCGGCCCCCCACCGGGGAGCTGTTTTTT. This encodes CASSRPPTGELFF.